This T cell receptor beta chain was sequenced during a study of cytomegalovirus exposure and HLA in healthy donors. Background on the study: The approximately 120 validation repertoires were reported in a later analysis to have been generated on the same platform as the roughly 720 first-cohort repertoires.

Assay used: immunoSEQ multiplex PCR; TCRdb lists only in-frame clones, some missing. The sample has under 100,000 clones, roughly 94% seen once. From germline, CDR1 is SQVTM and CDR2 ANQGSEA. This CDR3 is built from 13 residues. The V and J ends lost 7 bases and 0 bases respectively, with 12 bases between them. This TCR was sampled from a woman younger than 30 in good health and CMV-seronegative. Sample: PBMCs. This chain uses TRBV29-1 with TRBJ1-2; D is perhaps TRBD1 (5 bases). The CDR3 DNA is TGCAGCGCGGGCAGGGCGTCTAACTATGGCTACACCTTC. Protein product: CSAGRASNYGYTF.